This T cell receptor beta chain emerged from a study of T-cell memory formation after mild COVID-19. Comment on this clonotype: Its antigen remains unidentified.

MiXCR, run by TCRdb on the 5' RACE reads, gives a single entry per CDR3 protein. The sample lists roughly 350,000 distinct CDR3 sequences, roughly 15% occurring once. General study points: Contracting clones, day 15 to 85, had balanced CD4/CD8, and later expanders favored CD4+.

CDR1 is SGHVS and CDR2 is FQNEAQ in the germline V gene. This CDR3 region has 14 residues. V was trimmed by 5 bases and J by 2 bases, leaving 11 bases between them. The chain couples TRBV7-8 to TRBJ2-3, with D unresolved. Specimen: PBMCs or a T cell subset sorted from them (not recorded which). This sequence originates from a young man who had mild COVID-19 (a few samples of this study predate the infection). Cell type and time point are not known. The CDR3 loop reads CASSRGKYTDTQYF. The CDR3 bases are TGTGCCAGCAGCCGCGGCAAGTACACAGATACGCAGTATTTT.